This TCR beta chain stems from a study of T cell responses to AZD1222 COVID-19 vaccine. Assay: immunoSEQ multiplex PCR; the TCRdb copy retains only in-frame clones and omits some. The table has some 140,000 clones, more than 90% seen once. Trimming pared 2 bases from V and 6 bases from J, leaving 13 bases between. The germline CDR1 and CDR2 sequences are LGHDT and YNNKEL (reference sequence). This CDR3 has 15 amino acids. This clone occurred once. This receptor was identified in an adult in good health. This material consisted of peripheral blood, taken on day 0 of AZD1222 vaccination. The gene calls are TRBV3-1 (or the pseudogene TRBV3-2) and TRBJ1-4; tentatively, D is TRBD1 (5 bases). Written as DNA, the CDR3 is TGTGCCAGCAGCCAAAGGGGCGCCGCTGATGAAAAACTGTTTTTT. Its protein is CASSQRGAADEKLFF.